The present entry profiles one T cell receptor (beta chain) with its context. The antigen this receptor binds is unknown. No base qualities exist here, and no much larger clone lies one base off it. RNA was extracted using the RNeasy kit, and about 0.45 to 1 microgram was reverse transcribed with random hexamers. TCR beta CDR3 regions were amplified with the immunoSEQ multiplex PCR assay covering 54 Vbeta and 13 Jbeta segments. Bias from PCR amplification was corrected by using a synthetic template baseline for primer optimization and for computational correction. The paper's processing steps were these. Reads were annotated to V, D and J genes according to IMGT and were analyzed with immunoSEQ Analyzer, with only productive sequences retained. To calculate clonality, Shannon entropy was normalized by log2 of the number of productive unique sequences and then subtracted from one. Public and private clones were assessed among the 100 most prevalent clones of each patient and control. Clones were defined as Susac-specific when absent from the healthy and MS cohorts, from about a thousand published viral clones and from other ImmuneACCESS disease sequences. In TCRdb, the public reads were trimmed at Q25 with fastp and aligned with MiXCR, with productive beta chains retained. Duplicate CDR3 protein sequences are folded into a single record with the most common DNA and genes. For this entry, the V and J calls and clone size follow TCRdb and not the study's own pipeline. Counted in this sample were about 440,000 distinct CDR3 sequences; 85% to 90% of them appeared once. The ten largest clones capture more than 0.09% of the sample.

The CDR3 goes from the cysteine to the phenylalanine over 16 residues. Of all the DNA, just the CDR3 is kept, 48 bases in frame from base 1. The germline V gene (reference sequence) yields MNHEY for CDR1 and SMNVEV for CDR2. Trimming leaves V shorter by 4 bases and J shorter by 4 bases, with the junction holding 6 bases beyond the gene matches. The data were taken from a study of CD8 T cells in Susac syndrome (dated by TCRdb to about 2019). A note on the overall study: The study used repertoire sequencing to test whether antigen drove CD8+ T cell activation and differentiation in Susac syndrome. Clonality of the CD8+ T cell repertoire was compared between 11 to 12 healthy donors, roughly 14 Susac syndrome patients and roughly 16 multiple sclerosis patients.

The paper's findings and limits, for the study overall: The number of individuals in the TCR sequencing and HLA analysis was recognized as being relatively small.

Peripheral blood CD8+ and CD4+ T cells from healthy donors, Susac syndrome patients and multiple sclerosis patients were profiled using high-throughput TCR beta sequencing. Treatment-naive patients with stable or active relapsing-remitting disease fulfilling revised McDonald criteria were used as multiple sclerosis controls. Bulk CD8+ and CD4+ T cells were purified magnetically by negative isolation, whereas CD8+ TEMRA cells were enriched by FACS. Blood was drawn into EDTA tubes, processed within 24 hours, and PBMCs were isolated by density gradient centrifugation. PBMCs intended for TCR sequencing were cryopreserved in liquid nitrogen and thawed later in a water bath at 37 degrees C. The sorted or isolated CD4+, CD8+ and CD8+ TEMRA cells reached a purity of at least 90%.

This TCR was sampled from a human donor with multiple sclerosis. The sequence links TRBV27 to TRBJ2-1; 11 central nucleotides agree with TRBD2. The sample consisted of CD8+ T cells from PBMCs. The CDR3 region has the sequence CASSWGLAENYNEQFF. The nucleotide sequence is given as TGTGCCAGCAGTTGGGGACTAGCGGAAAATTACAATGAGCAGTTCTTC.